The 28 T cell receptor beta chains below come from one sample, sequenced in a study of blood T cell repertoires in COVID-19. The protocol was immunoSEQ multiplex PCR, while the TCRdb copy is restricted to in-frame clones and leaves out a portion. This table holds roughly 250,000 clones, about 83% found once. Sample: peripheral blood. The receptor source for this set is a woman in her fifties or sixties with acute or convalescent COVID-19.

The rearrangement joins TRBV5-1 to TRBJ2-4, with 9 bases aligning to TRBD1. The CDR3 is 16 residues long. With 1 base clipped from V and 2 bases from J, the junction kept 4 bases outside the gene matches. Germline CDR1 and CDR2: SGHRS and YFSETQ. The CDR3 is CASSLTGGTTKNIQYF. In DNA form, the CDR3 reads TGCGCCAGCAGCTTGACAGGGGGCACAACCAAAAACATTCAGTACTTC.

J is TRBJ1-5 and V is TRBV28; 9 bases line up with TRBD1. This CDR3 spans 14 amino acids. Germline V CDR1 and CDR2: MDHEN, SYDVKM. Trimming cost V 5 bases and J 3 bases; bases outside gene matches: 2. The CDR3 loop is CASSGTGPNQPQHF. The CDR3 coding sequence is TGTGCCAGCAGTGGGACAGGGCCCAATCAGCCCCAGCATTTT.

The rearrangement links TRBV21-1 to TRBJ1-6. TRBV21-1 is listed as a pseudogene. The CDR3 has 13 amino acids. CDR3 loop: CASSTGVGSPLHF. The CDR3, as DNA: TGTGCCAGCAGCACCGGGGTAGGCTCACCCCTCCACTTT.

This chain joins TRBV15 and TRBJ2-3, with D maybe TRBD1 (6 bases). There are 14 residues in the CDR3. With 7 bases removed from V and 1 base from J, the gap between germline ends came to 12 bases. Germline V gene data show CDR1 as LNHNV and CDR2 as YYDKDF (reference sequence). In nucleotides, the CDR3 is TGTGCCACCACAGGGGACATGGGCACAGATACGCAGTATTTT. Translation: CATTGDMGTDTQYF.

This clone has only one observation. CDR3: CASSVTSDTQYF. DNA for the CDR3: TGTGCCAGCAGCGTAACATCAGATACGCAGTATTTT. The J gene is TRBJ2-3, the V gene TRBV9, with D unclear. CDR1 and CDR2 from the germline V gene are SGDLS and YYNGEE. This CDR3 is built from 12 residues. Trimming cost V 1 base and J 4 bases, with 4 bases left between them.

This chain joins TRBV10-3 and TRBJ1-4; tentative D call: TRBD1 (5 bases). Germline CDR1 is ENHRY and CDR2 is SYGVKD. Between the trimmed V and J ends, which lost 4 bases and 8 bases, there was a span of 11 bases. The CDR3 extends over 13 amino acids. CDR3 protein: CAISAGLGEKLFF. As DNA, the CDR3 is TGTGCCATCAGTGCAGGGTTAGGCGAAAAACTGTTTTTT.

The chain links TRBV7-2 to TRBJ1-1; the D gene is possibly TRBD1 (5 bases). V was cut by 5 bases and J by 1 base, with 11 bases left in between. Germline V gives CDR1 SGHTA, CDR2 FQGNSA. CDR3 length: 14 residues. DNA for the CDR3: TGTGCCAGCAGCGTCGACAGTACGAACACTGAAGCTTTCTTT. This codes for CASSVDSTNTEAFF.

This clone was found a few times. The chain uses TRBV6-5 and TRBJ2-7; tentatively, D is TRBD2 (7 bases). Germline V gives CDR1 MNHEY, CDR2 SVGAGI. CDR3 size: 11 residues. V was shortened by 7 bases and J by 7 bases, with 11 bases between the two germline ends. This chain's CDR3 is CASMRGREQYF. CDR3 nucleotide sequence: TGTGCCAGCATGCGGGGGCGGGAGCAGTACTTC.

This clone was seen only once. The chain recombines TRBV28 with TRBJ1-3; possibly TRBD1 for D (6 bases). V dropped 6 bases and J dropped 4 bases, with 13 bases sitting between them. The V gene's germline CDR1 is MDHEN and CDR2 SYDVKM. This CDR3 contains 14 residues. CDR3 nucleotides: TGTGCCAGCAGCGCAGGGGTGCGAGGAAACACCATATATTTT. This gives the protein CASSAGVRGNTIYF.

V and J are TRBV7-9 and TRBJ2-3, with D perhaps matching TRBD1 (7 bases). The CDR3 consists of 16 residues. Germline assignment: CDR1 SEHNR and CDR2 FQNEAQ (reference sequence). Trimming pared 2 bases from V and 1 base from J, leaving 13 bases between. The DNA of the CDR3 is TGTGCCAGCAGCTTAATGACCAGGGGGGGCACAGATACGCAGTATTTT. It encodes CASSLMTRGGTDTQYF.

This chain uses TRBV15 with TRBJ2-5; the match to TRBD2 covers 11 bases. J lost 1 base, V lost 0 bases, and 4 bases had no gene match. The CDR3 totals 17 residues. Germline values: CDR1 LNHNV, CDR2 YYDKDF (reference sequence). The CDR3 reads CATSRDLGTSGQETQYF. Written as DNA, the CDR3 is TGTGCCACCAGCAGAGATCTGGGGACTAGCGGCCAAGAGACCCAGTACTTC.

This chain uses TRBV5-1 with TRBJ1-1, with D possibly TRBD1 on 6 matching bases. Trimming pared 4 bases from V and 0 bases from J, leaving 10 bases between. The CDR3 spans 14 residues. The germline V gene encodes CDR1 SGHRS and CDR2 YFSETQ. The CDR3 DNA reads as TGCGCCAGCAGCCCGGACAGCCTGAACACTGAAGCTTTCTTT. Translating gives CASSPDSLNTEAFF. Using reference TRBV5-1 and TRBJ1-1 for the parts outside the CDR3, the full variable domain is KAGVTQTPRYLIKTRGQQVTLSCSPISGHRSVSWYQQTPGQGLQFLFEYFSETQRNKGNFPGRFSGRQFSNSRSEMNVSTLELGDSALYLCASSPDSLNTEAFFGQGTRLTVV.

This clone was counted a few times. The chain employs TRBV10-1 and TRBJ2-2; 8 bases fit TRBD2. The CDR3 covers 16 residues. Germline V gene sequence: CDR1 WNHNN, CDR2 SYGVQD (reference sequence). After removal of 6 bases from V and 0 bases from J, the junction contained 6 bases not matched to a gene. The CDR3 reads CASSERERSNTGELFF. The CDR3, as DNA: TGCGCCAGCAGCGAGCGGGAGAGATCGAACACCGGGGAGCTGTTTTTT.

The V and J genes are TRBV7-2 and TRBJ2-1; D gene ambiguous. The CDR3 runs to 13 residues. The germline V gene encodes CDR1 SGHTA and CDR2 FQGNSA. Trimming left V 3 bases short and J 4 bases short, with 7 bases between. The CDR3 loop reads CASSFTDYNEQFF. The CDR3 nucleotides read TGTGCCAGCAGCTTCACAGATTACAATGAGCAGTTCTTC.

V and J are TRBV19 and TRBJ1-1, with a weak D call TRBD1 (5 bases). Germline CDR1 and CDR2: LNHDA and SQIVND (reference sequence). This CDR3 is 13 amino acids long. Trimming removed 7 bases from V and 4 bases from J, with 13 bases in between. CDR3 nucleotides: TGTGCCAGTACCTCGCGGGGGGTCACTGAAGCTTTCTTT. It yields the protein CASTSRGVTEAFF.

CDR3 residues: CASSPNPRVSTGELFF. In DNA form, the CDR3 reads TGCGCCAGCAGCCCAAACCCAAGAGTAAGCACCGGGGAGCTGTTTTTT. This sequence joins TRBV4-1 and TRBJ2-2; D is undetermined. The CDR3 extends over 16 amino acids. Trimming took off 4 bases at V and 4 bases at J, with 16 bases between the two ends. Germline CDR1 MGHRA, CDR2 YSYEKL.

The chain recombines TRBV28 with TRBJ1-4, with a possible D match to TRBD1 (6 bases). Germline V CDR1 and CDR2: MDHEN, SYDVKM. The CDR3 spans 15 residues. Trimming cost V 2 bases and J 7 bases, with 14 bases left between them. This CDR3 is CASSLGVRGIEKLFF. The CDR3 DNA reads as TGTGCCAGCAGTTTAGGCGTCAGGGGTATTGAAAAACTGTTTTTT.

This sequence joins TRBV9 and TRBJ1-3; D may be TRBD1 (5 bases). Germline V lookup: CDR1 SGDLS, CDR2 YYNGEE. V was trimmed by 4 bases and J by 4 bases, leaving 15 bases between them. The CDR3 contains 15 residues. CDR3 DNA sequence: TGTGCCAGCAGCTCCAGTTCAGGGCTGGGAAACACCATATATTTT. Translation gives CASSSSSGLGNTIYF.

The chain joins TRBV12-3 or TRBV12-4 to TRBJ1-2, with 9 bases lining up with TRBD1. V lost 6 bases, J lost 7 bases, and 6 bases stayed unmatched. CDR3 size: 13 residues. The CDR3 nucleotides are TGTGCCAGCAGCAGGGACAGGGCTTCTGGCTACACCTTC. This gives the protein CASSRDRASGYTF.

This sequence joins TRBV6-5 and TRBJ2-5, with D possibly matching TRBD2 (6 bases). Germline V CDR1 and CDR2: MNHEY, SVGAGI. Between the trimmed V and J ends, which lost 7 bases and 7 bases, there was a span of 13 bases. This CDR3 is 12 amino acids long. CDR3 bases: TGTGCCAGCACCGGAGGGGTAGTGACCCAGTACTTC. This gives the protein CASTGGVVTQYF.

CDR3 sequence: CASMWGDPYEQYF. In DNA, the CDR3 is TGCGCCAGCATGTGGGGGGATCCCTACGAGCAGTACTTC. V is TRBV23-1 and J is TRBJ2-7, with a possible D match to TRBD2 (6 bases). TRBV23-1 is noted as an ORF with a role that remains uncertain. This CDR3 is built from 13 residues. The V end was cut by 7 bases, the J end by 2 bases, with 12 bases between.

The chain couples TRBV12-3 or TRBV12-4 to TRBJ2-1, with D uncertain. The V end was cut by 8 bases, the J end by 7 bases, with 9 bases between. This CDR3 region has 11 residues. The CDR3 loop reads CASYHGNEQFF. DNA for the CDR3: TGTGCCAGCTACCACGGGAATGAGCAGTTCTTC.

CDR3 sequence (DNA): TGTGCCAGCAGCAAAATCCGCATCCTGGACAGGATTCAAGAGACCCAGTACTTC. This gives the protein CASSKIRILDRIQETQYF. The chain uses TRBV21-1 and TRBJ2-5; TRBD1 reflects the table's D call only, with no check against the DNA. TRBV21-1 is labeled a pseudogene. The CDR3 has 18 amino acids.

The chain is built from TRBV2 and TRBJ1-4, with TRBD1 identical over 8 bases. Germline CDR1 is SNHLY and CDR2 is FYNNEI. This CDR3 is 14 amino acids long. V dropped 6 bases and J dropped 7; count of bases not matched to a gene: 7. The CDR3 nucleotides are TGTGCCAGCAGATATCAGGGGGCGTCTGAAAAACTGTTTTTT. Translating gives CASRYQGASEKLFF.

The chain recombines TRBV19 with TRBJ1-3; D ambiguous. V gave up 3 bases and J gave up 2 bases, with 8 bases separating them. CDR1 and CDR2 from the germline V gene are LNHDA and SQIVND (reference sequence). CDR3 size: 14 residues. The CDR3 reads CASSIWEAGNTIYF. The DNA of the CDR3 is TGTGCCAGTAGTATCTGGGAGGCTGGAAACACCATATATTTT.

This chain connects TRBV6-5 to TRBJ1-4; D unclear. Germline V gene lookup returns CDR1 MNHEY and CDR2 SVGAGI. This CDR3 has 14 residues. Deletions cut 7 bases from V and 8 bases from J, with 17 bases between. The CDR3 DNA reads TGTGCCAGCACCTCGAGGACTGCGGGAGAAAAACTGTTTTTT. It specifies CASTSRTAGEKLFF.

The genes are TRBV12-3 or TRBV12-4 and TRBJ2-1; D not resolved. CDR3 length equals 8 residues. The V end lost 6 bases, the J end lost 14 bases, and 5 bases lay between the germline ends. DNA for the CDR3: TGTGCCAGCAGGTCGGAGTTCTTC. This translates into CASRSEFF.

The V gene is TRBV28, the J gene TRBJ1-1; the D gene is possibly TRBD1 (6 bases). CDR1 and CDR2 (germline): MDHEN, SYDVKM. V was trimmed by 0 bases and J by 0 bases, leaving 11 bases between them. CDR3 length: 16 amino acids. CDR3 coding DNA: TGTGCCAGCAGTTTATGGGCCGGGGACATGAACACTGAAGCTTTCTTT. Protein sequence: CASSLWAGDMNTEAFF.